This T cell receptor (beta chain) was sequenced in a study of T-cell reconstitution after alpha-beta-depleted transplantation in children. Per the germline V gene, CDR1 is MNHNS and CDR2 is SASEGT. The CDR3 loop spans 14 amino acids. V shed 6 bases and J shed 10 bases, with 21 bases lying between them. It was with unique molecular identifiers that the TCRbeta library was prepared. TCRdb processed the PCR reads anew with MiXCR; each CDR3 protein has one entry. The top ten clones hold about 4% of a sample with hundreds of thousands of distinct CDR3 sequences, 10% of them seen once. The chain couples TRBV6-1 to TRBJ1-2; D perhaps matches TRBD1 (6 bases). Material: PBMCs from the stem cell graft donor, obtained from the stem cell graft. The receptor comes from a human donor who donated a stem cell graft to a child with acute myeloid leukemia. CDR3 sequence: CASRVRGGLSPYTF. Here the CDR3 DNA reads TGTGCCAGCAGGGTGCGGGGGGGCCTTTCCCCCTACACCTTC.